The present T cell receptor beta chain was sequenced within a study of T-cell reconstitution after alpha-beta-depleted transplantation in children. The germline CDR1 and CDR2 sequences are DFQATT and SNEGSKA (reference sequence). Trimming shortened V by 7 bases and J by 12 bases, and 19 bases separated the two germline ends. The CDR3 consists of 12 residues. A library of TCRbeta sequences, prepared with unique molecular identifiers, was generated. MiXCR, run by TCRdb on the PCR reads, gives a single entry per CDR3 protein. Of 85,000 to 120,000 distinct CDR3 sequences in the sample, under 7% were seen once.

This clonotype originated in a female patient between 2 and 10 years old who had a stem cell transplant for Fanconi anemia, so the T cells may come from the graft donor. This material consisted of PBMCs, mostly from graft donor cells, taken 60 days after TCRalphabeta/CD19-depleted stem cell transplant. The chain links TRBV20-1 to TRBJ2-1, with D maybe TRBD1 (6 bases). As DNA, the CDR3 is TGCAGTGAAAAGGGGGTGCCCCAGGGGCAGTTCTTC. Translation: CSEKGVPQGQFF.